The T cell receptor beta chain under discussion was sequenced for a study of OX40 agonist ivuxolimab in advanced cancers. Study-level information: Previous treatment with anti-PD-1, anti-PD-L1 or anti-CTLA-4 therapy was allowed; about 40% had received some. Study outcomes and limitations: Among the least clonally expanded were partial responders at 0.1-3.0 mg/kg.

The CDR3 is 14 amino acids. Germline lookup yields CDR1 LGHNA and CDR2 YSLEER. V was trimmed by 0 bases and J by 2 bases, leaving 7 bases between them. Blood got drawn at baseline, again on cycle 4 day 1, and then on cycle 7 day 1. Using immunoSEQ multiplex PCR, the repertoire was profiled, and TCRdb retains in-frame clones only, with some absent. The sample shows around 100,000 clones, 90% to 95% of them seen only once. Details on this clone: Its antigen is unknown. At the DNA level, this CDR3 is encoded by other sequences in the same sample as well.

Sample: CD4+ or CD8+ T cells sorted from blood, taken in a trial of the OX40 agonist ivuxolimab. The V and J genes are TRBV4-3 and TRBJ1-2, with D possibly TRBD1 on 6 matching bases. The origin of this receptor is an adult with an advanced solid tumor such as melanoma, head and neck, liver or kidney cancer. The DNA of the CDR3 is TGCGCCAGCAGCCAAGATAGGGGGAACTATGGCTACACCTTC. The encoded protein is CASSQDRGNYGYTF.